Shown below are 2 T cell receptor beta chains from a single sample sequenced in a study of CD8+CD57+ T cells in acquired aplastic anemia. CD8+CD57+ cell expansion had been shown by flow cytometry in patients chosen for sequencing. CDR3 and TCR beta VDJ profiling relied on genomic DNA as the template. Each CDR3 protein gets one entry after TCRdb re-called the reads with MiXCR. The sample contains a few hundred thousand distinct CDR3 sequences, approximately 51% of which appear only once. Sequenced: sorted CD4+, CD8+, or CD8+CD57+ T cells (not recorded which) from PBMCs. The receptor set was obtained from a human donor with aplastic anemia.

This clonotype turned up a few times. The chain joins TRBV7-6 to TRBJ2-7; D is unclear. This CDR3 is built from 19 residues. Trimming removed 5 bases from V and 1 base from J, with 27 bases in between. The germline V gene encodes CDR1 SGHVS and CDR2 FNYEAQ. The CDR3 sequence: CASSRRLMPGPLQSYEQYF. CDR3 sequence (DNA): TGTGCCAGCAGCCGAAGACTTATGCCCGGCCCCCTCCAATCCTACGAGCAGTACTTC.

Concerning this clonotype: A clone one base away is much larger, so this may be a read error. As the CDR3 is not closed by the conserved phenylalanine or tryptophan, this likely results from a read error. This sequence joins TRBV5-1 and TRBJ1-5; D uncertain. Germline CDR1 is SGHRS and CDR2 is YFSETQ. Between the trimmed V and J ends, which lost 0 bases and 11 bases, there was a span of 15 bases. The CDR3 has 14 amino acids. CDR3 residues: CASSLAISDPAQHL. The DNA of the CDR3 is TGCGCCAGCAGCTTGGCTATTTCAGATCCAGCCCAGCATCTT.